This entry lists 12 T cell receptor beta chains sequenced from one sample in a study of metastatic and nonmetastatic thyroid tumors. TCRdb ran MiXCR on the PCR reads. The sample lists 15,000 to 20,000 clones, around a quarter occurring once. Patients had received no treatment of any kind before thyroid surgery. Sequenced material: tumor tissue. These receptors were obtained from a female donor with papillary thyroid cancer or a benign thyroid nodule (not recorded which). Some clones in this sample may be carry-over from other donors' samples.

J is TRBJ2-3 and V is TRBV20-1; 10 bases are shared with TRBD2. V lost 5 bases, J lost 2 bases, and 10 bases stayed unmatched. The CDR3 runs to 16 residues. The germline CDR1 and CDR2 sequences are DFQATT and SNEGSKA (reference sequence). CDR3 sequence (DNA): TGCAGTGCTCCACCTAGGACTAGCGGTACCACAGATACGCAGTATTTT. Amino acids: CSAPPRTSGTTDTQYF.

Many counts were recorded for this clone. The chain joins TRBV7-9 to TRBJ2-7; D uncertain. Germline CDR1 is SEHNR and CDR2 is FQNEAQ (reference sequence). This CDR3 has 15 residues. V gave up 1 base and J gave up 2 bases, with 12 bases separating them. The chain's CDR3 is CASSLGGRTPYEQYF. CDR3 in DNA: TGTGCCAGCAGCTTAGGAGGTAGAACACCCTACGAGCAGTACTTC.

This clone was observed many times. The chain employs TRBV5-4 and TRBJ2-5, with 7 positions matching TRBD1. The trim removed 5 bases at V and 4 bases at J, leaving 11 bases unmatched. CDR1 is SGHNT, CDR2 YYREEE, per germline (reference sequence). The CDR3 sequence is 15 residues long. CDR3 coding DNA: TGTGCCAGCAGGGCCGGGACAGAAGTGCCAGAGACCCAGTACTTC. Residues: CASRAGTEVPETQYF.

This clone was observed many times. V gene TRBV6-5 combines with J gene TRBJ2-1, with 12 nucleotides matching TRBD2. This CDR3 has 15 residues. Germline CDR1 is MNHEY and CDR2 is SVGAGI. Losses at the gene ends were 5 bases for V and 3 bases for J; bases not matched to a gene: 2. DNA of the CDR3: TGTGCCAGCAGTCCGACTAGCGGGGGCTACAATGAGCAGTTCTTC. The encoded protein is CASSPTSGGYNEQFF.

The chain recombines TRBV7-2 with TRBJ2-1, with 7 bases that match TRBD2. The CDR3 covers 15 residues. Germline V gives CDR1 SGHTA, CDR2 FQGNSA. J gave up 2 bases and V 4 bases, and 5 bases lay outside the gene matches. Written as DNA, the CDR3 is TGTGCCAGCAGCTCTAAGCGGGATGCCTACAATGAGCAGTTCTTC. Its translation: CASSSKRDAYNEQFF.

Many counts were recorded for this clone. The chain combines TRBV3-1 with TRBJ1-1; D is perhaps TRBD1 (5 bases). V gave up 0 bases and J gave up 1 base, with 15 bases separating them. The CDR3 runs to 17 residues. CDR1 is LGHDT, CDR2 YNNKEL, per germline (reference sequence). The DNA for the CDR3 is TGTGCCAGCAGCCAAGAGGGGGGTTTTGTTCAGAACACTGAAGCTTTCTTT. It codes for CASSQEGGFVQNTEAFF. Variable domain in full (rest from reference TRBV3-1 and TRBJ1-1): DTAVSQTPKYLVTQMGNDKSIKCEQNLGHDTMYWYKQDSKKFLKIMFSYNNKELIINETVPNRFSPKSPDKAHLNLHINSLELGDSAVYFCASSQEGGFVQNTEAFFGQGTRLTVV.

This clone was seen at least ten times. The V and J genes are TRBV5-8 and TRBJ1-2; no clear D. Between the trimmed V and J ends, which lost 4 bases and 4 bases, there was a span of 20 bases. The CDR3 is made up of 16 amino acids. Germline V CDR1 and CDR2: SGHTS, YDEGEE. CDR3 bases: TGTGCCAGCAGCCTCAGACCGGGCCCATCGGCCTATGGCTACACCTTC. This encodes CASSLRPGPSAYGYTF.

The sample holds a few counts of this clone. The chain uses TRBV28 and TRBJ2-7; D remains unclear. The length of the CDR3 is 12 residues. Germline assignment: CDR1 MDHEN and CDR2 SYDVKM. V shed 1 base and J shed 9 bases, with 10 bases lying between them. The CDR3 protein is CASSLSGFGQYF. The CDR3 region has the DNA TGTGCCAGCAGTTTATCCGGGTTTGGGCAGTACTTC.

In its sample, this clone was seen a few times. A much larger clone lies one base from this, so it may be a read error. The chain joins TRBV12-3 or TRBV12-4 to TRBJ2-1; D may correspond to TRBD1 or TRBD2 (6 bases each). The CDR3 has 13 amino acids. V lost 7 bases and J 13 bases, leaving 20 bases between the germline ends. CDR3 loop: CASTDKQGGDQFF. The CDR3 bases are TGTGCCAGCACTGATAAACAGGGAGGTGATCAGTTCTTC.

This clone was seen at least ten times. This rearrangement joins TRBV28 to TRBJ2-5; 11 nucleotides agree with TRBD1. The CDR3 extends over 15 amino acids. The trim removed 5 bases at V and 2 bases at J, leaving 4 bases unmatched. Germline V CDR1 and CDR2: MDHEN, SYDVKM. The CDR3 spells CASSGQGATQETQYF. The CDR3 nucleotides read TGTGCCAGCAGTGGACAGGGGGCAACACAAGAGACCCAGTACTTC.

As to this clone: This may arise from a read error, as a much more abundant clone is one base away. The chain combines TRBV3-1 with TRBJ2-3; D remains ambiguous. The CDR3 totals 13 residues. Germline V gene sequence: CDR1 LGHDT, CDR2 YNNKEL (reference sequence). Trimming left V 4 bases short and J 4 bases short, with 9 bases between. The chain's CDR3 is CASSPWLADTQYF. The CDR3 nucleotides read TGTGCCAGCAGCCCCTGGCTCGCAGATACGCAGTATTTT.

In its sample, this clone was seen many times. Distinct nucleotide sequences in the sample also encode this CDR3. V usage is TRBV15 and J usage is TRBJ1-1, with 8 nucleotides matching TRBD1. The CDR3 is 15 amino acids. Trimming at V came to 5 bases and at J to 3 bases, leaving 8 bases not matched to a gene. Germline V lookup: CDR1 LNHNV, CDR2 YYDKDF (reference sequence). The CDR3 bases are TGTGCCACCAGCCCTGGGACAGGCGGTTACACTGAAGCTTTCTTT. Amino acids: CATSPGTGGYTEAFF.